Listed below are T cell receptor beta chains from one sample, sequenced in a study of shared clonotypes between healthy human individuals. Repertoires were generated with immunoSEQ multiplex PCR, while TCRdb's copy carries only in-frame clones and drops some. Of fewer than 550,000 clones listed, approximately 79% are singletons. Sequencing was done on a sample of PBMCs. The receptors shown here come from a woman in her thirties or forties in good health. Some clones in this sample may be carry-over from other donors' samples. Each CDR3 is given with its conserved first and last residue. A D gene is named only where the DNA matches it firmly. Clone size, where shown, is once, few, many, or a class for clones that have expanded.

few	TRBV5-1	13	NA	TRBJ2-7	TGCGCCAGCAGCTTGACTAGGCCCTACGAGCAGTACTTC	CASSLTRPYEQYF
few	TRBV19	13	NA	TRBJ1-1	TGTGCCAGTCAGAGACAGATAAACACTGAAGCTTTCTTT	CASQRQINTEAFF
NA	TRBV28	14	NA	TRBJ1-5	TGTGCCAGCAGTTTCAGGGAGGCCGGGCGGCCCCAGCATTTT	CASSFREAGRPQHF
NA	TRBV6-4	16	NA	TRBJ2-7	TGTGCCAGCAGTGACCATATAGCGGTCCTCTTCTACGAGCAGTACTTC	CASSDHIAVLFYEQYF
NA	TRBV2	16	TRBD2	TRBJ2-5	TGTGCCAGCAGCCGGGGACTAGCGGGCCCTCAAGAGACCCAGTACTTC	CASSRGLAGPQETQYF
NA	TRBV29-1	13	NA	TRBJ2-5	TGCAGCGCCGGACTAGCCAGGGGGGAGACCCAGTACTTC	CSAGLARGETQYF
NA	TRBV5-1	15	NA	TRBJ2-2	TGCGCCAGCAGCTTGGTAATGGAGAACACCGGGGAGCTGTTTTTT	CASSLVMENTGELFF
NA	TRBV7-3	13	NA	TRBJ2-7	TGTGCCAGCAGTCGTGACGTTCTAGGCGAGCAGTACTTC	CASSRDVLGEQYF
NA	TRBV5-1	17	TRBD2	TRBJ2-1	TGCGCCAGCAGCTTGGGCGGCGGGAGAGGCTCCTACAATGAGCAGTTCTTC	CASSLGGGRGSYNEQFF
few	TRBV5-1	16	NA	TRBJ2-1	TGCGCCAGCAGCTTGGGTGTTGACCCTAAGGTCAATGAGCAGTTCTTC	CASSLGVDPKVNEQFF
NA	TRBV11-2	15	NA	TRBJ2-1	TGTGCCAGCAGCCCTTACCCCGGGCCCCAGATTGAGCAGTTCTTC	CASSPYPGPQIEQFF
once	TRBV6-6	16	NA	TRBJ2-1	TGTGCCAGCAGTTACTCGACCCGGGCAGAGAAAAATGAGCAGTTCTTC	CASSYSTRAEKNEQFF
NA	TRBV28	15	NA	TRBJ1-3	TGTGCCAGCAGTTTAACCCCCAGGGATTTAGACACCATATATTTT	CASSLTPRDLDTIYF
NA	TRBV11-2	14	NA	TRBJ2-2	TGTGCCAGCAGCTTAGATCGAGTCACCGGGGAGCTGTTTTTT	CASSLDRVTGELFF
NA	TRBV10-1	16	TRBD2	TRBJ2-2	TGCGCCAGCAGTGAGTTCGTAGCGGGAGTCACCGGGGAGCTGTTTTTT	CASSEFVAGVTGELFF
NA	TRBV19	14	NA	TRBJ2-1	TGTGCCAGTAGTATATTTGAGGGAACCAATGAGCAGTTCTTC	CASSIFEGTNEQFF
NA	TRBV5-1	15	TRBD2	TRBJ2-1	TGCGCCAGCAGCTTGGAGGCTAGCGGGAGGTATGAGCAGTTCTTC	CASSLEASGRYEQFF
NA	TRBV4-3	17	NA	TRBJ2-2	TGCGCCAGCAGCCAAGAGCCGGGACACCAAAACACCGGGGAGCTGTTTTTT	CASSQEPGHQNTGELFF
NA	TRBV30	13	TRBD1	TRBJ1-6	TGTGCCTGGAGCGGACAGGGGGCATCACCCCTCCACTTT	CAWSGQGASPLHF
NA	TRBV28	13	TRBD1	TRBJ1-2	TGTGCCAGCAGGGGAGTGACAGGGTCTGGCTACACCTTC	CASRGVTGSGYTF
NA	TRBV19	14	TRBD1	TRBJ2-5	TGTGCCAGTAGGAATACAGGGGCACAGGAGACCCAGTACTTC	CASRNTGAQETQYF
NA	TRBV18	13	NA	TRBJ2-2	TGTGCCAGCTCACCAGCAGGTACCGGGGAGCTGTTTTTT	CASSPAGTGELFF
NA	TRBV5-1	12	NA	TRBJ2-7	TGCGCCAGCAGCAGGGTGGGGTACGAGCAGTACTTC	CASSRVGYEQYF
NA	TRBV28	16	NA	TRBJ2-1	TGTGCCAGCAGTCCATTTGAGGGGGGACCCTACAATGAGCAGTTCTTC	CASSPFEGGPYNEQFF
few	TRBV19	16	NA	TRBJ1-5	TGTGCCAGTAGTATCACGTTGGGGCAGGGGCGTCAGCCCCAGCATTTT	CASSITLGQGRQPQHF
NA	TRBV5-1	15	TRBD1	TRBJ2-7	TGCGCCAGCGGTAGGGTCAAAGGGGACAGCGACGAGCAGTACTTC	CASGRVKGDSDEQYF
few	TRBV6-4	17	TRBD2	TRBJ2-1	TGTGCCCTTTACCAGGCGGGAGGGCCTCATTTCGTCAATGAGCAGTTCTTC	CALYQAGGPHFVNEQFF
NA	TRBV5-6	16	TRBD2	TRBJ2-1	TGTGCCAGCAACCCACGAGCGGGAGGGCCATGGGTTGAGCAGTTCTTC	CASNPRAGGPWVEQFF
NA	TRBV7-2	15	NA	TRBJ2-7	TGTGCCAGCAGCTTAACGGGGTCATTCTCCTACGAGCAGTACTTC	CASSLTGSFSYEQYF
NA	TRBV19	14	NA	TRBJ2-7	TGTGCCAGTAGCCGAAGCACCGGGCCCCACGAGCAGTACTTC	CASSRSTGPHEQYF
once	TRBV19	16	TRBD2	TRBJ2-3	TGTGCCAGTAGTATTAGCGGGAAGAGGGAAACAGATACGCAGTATTTT	CASSISGKRETDTQYF
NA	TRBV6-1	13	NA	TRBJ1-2	TGTGCCAGCAGTGGCCGGGACTACTATGGCTACACCTTC	CASSGRDYYGYTF
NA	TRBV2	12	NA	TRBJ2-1	TGTGCCAGCAGGGGTCCCGGGGATGAGCAGTTCTTC	CASRGPGDEQFF
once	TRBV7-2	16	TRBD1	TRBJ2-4	TGTGCCAGCAGCCATCCGGGACAGGGGGTTAAAAACATTCAGTACTTC	CASSHPGQGVKNIQYF
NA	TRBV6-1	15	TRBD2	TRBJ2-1	TGTGCCAGCATCGGGACTAGCGCGGTCTACAATGAGCAGTTCTTC	CASIGTSAVYNEQFF